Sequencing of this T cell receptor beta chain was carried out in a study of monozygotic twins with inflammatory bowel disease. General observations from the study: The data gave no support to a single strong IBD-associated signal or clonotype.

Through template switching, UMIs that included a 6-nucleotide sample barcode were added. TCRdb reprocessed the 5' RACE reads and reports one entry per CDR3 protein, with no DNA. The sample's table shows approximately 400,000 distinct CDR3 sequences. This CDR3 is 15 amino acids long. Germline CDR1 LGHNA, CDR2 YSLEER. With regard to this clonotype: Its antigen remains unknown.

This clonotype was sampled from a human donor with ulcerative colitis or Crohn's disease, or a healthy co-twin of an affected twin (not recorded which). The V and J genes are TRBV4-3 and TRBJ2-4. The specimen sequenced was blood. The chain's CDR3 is CASSQFRVAENIQYF.